Presented here are 2 T cell receptor beta chains from one specimen sequenced in a study of identical twins. TCRdb re-called the 5' RACE reads with MiXCR, one entry per CDR3 protein. The table shows some 300,000 distinct CDR3 sequences, with 10% to 15% occurring only once. These data were also reused for a study on yellow fever vaccine responses in identical twins.

Material: CD8+ T cells sorted from blood. These receptors all come from a woman between 18 and 29 years old in good health.

The sample holds a few counts of this clonotype. V and J are TRBV4-1 and TRBJ1-6; D is unclear. The ends were cut back, 3 bases at V and 0 bases at J, with 9 bases in the middle. Germline V gives CDR1 MGHRA, CDR2 YSYEKL. The CDR3 is made up of 16 amino acids. The CDR3 is CASSHGRSSYNSPLHF. The CDR3 DNA sequence: TGCGCCAGCAGCCACGGGAGAAGCTCCTATAATTCACCCCTCCACTTT.

The sample holds many counts of this clonotype. CDR3 sequence (DNA): TGTGCCAGCAGTGGGTCCGGGACTGGAGCCTACGAGCAGTACGTC. Its protein product is CASSGSGTGAYEQYV. This chain uses TRBV2 with TRBJ2-7; possible D gene TRBD2, 6 bases. This CDR3 region has 15 residues. Trimming removed 4 bases from V and 2 bases from J, with 15 bases in between. Looked up from germline, CDR1 is SNHLY and CDR2 is FYNNEI.